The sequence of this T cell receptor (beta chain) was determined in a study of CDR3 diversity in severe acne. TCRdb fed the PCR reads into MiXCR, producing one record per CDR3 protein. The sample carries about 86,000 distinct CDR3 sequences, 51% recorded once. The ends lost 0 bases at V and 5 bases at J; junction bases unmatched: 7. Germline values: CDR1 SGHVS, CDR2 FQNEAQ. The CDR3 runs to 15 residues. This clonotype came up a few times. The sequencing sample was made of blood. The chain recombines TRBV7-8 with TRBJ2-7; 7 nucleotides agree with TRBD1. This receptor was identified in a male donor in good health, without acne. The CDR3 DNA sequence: TGTGCCAGCAGCTTAGCGCGCGTAGGGGGCCACGAGCAGTACTTC. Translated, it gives CASSLARVGGHEQYF.